This T cell receptor beta chain was retrieved from a study of Graves' ophthalmopathy and Graves' hyperthyroidism. This clonotype was found a few times. Since a much larger clone is just one base distant, this may be a read error. The CDR3 has 15 residues. The germline CDR1 and CDR2 sequences are SGHRS and YFSETQ. Trimming stripped 3 bases from V and 1 base from J, with 13 bases between. Investigators amplified TCR beta CDR3 regions from RNA transcripts. HTBI-primed RT-PCR formed the first round, and a multiplex PCR formed the second. TCRdb ran MiXCR on the multiplex PCR reads and lists one entry per CDR3 protein. The repertoire consists of about 620,000 distinct CDR3 sequences, with over 20% occurring once and the leading ten covering more than 5.5%.

Source material: peripheral blood. The TCR comes from a woman aged 18-35 years with stable Graves' hyperthyroidism. Some clones in this sample may be carry-over from other donors' samples. The chain combines TRBV5-1 with TRBJ1-1, with D tentatively TRBD1 (5 bases). The CDR3: CASSSIRAANTEAFF. In DNA, the CDR3 is TGCGCCAGCAGCTCGATCAGGGCAGCGAACACTGAAGCTTTCTTT. The full variable domain, in which reference TRBV5-1 and TRBJ1-1 provide the parts outside the CDR3, is KAGVTQTPRYLIKTRGQQVTLSCSPISGHRSVSWYQQTPGQGLQFLFEYFSETQRNKGNFPGRFSGRQFSNSRSEMNVSTLELGDSALYLCASSSIRAANTEAFFGQGTRLTVV.